The next 14 T cell receptor beta chains were all read from a single sample in a study of T-cell memory formation after mild COVID-19. MiXCR, run by TCRdb on the 5' RACE reads, gives a single entry per CDR3 protein. There are around 220,000 distinct CDR3 sequences in the sample; approximately 16% occur only once, and 3.5% lies in the top ten. The sequencing input was PBMCs or a T cell subset sorted from them (not recorded which). Receptors were obtained from a man younger than 35 who had mild COVID-19 (a few samples of this study predate the infection). Cell type and time point are not known.

V and J are TRBV20-1 and TRBJ2-3, with D possibly TRBD2 on 5 matching bases. The germline V gene has CDR1 DFQATT and CDR2 SNEGSKA (reference sequence). The CDR3 length is 11 residues. Trimming stripped 6 bases from V and 10 bases from J, with 14 bases between. The CDR3 spells CSARDYIAQYF. DNA for the CDR3: TGCAGTGCCCGAGACTATATAGCGCAGTATTTT.

This clonotype occurred a few times. The DNA of the CDR3 is TGCGCCAGCAGCCCCCGGCCTAACACTGAAGCTTTCTTT. Translating it yields CASSPRPNTEAFF. This chain uses TRBV5-1 with TRBJ1-1, with unresolved D. Trimming stripped 4 bases from V and 2 bases from J, with 9 bases between. Germline CDR1 and CDR2: SGHRS and YFSETQ. This CDR3 is built from 13 residues.

The J gene is TRBJ1-1, the V gene TRBV6-1; tentatively, D is TRBD1 (5 bases). V gave up 7 bases and J gave up 5 bases, with 14 bases separating them. CDR1 and CDR2 from the germline V gene are MNHNS and SASEGT. The CDR3 consists of 13 residues. The DNA of the CDR3 is TGTGCCAGCACCTTGGTTGGGGGGACTGAAGCTTTCTTT. Its protein product is CASTLVGGTEAFF.

This clonotype was detected only a few times. V and J are TRBV5-1 and TRBJ2-7, with no clear D. There are 15 residues in the CDR3. Germline assignment: CDR1 SGHRS and CDR2 YFSETQ. Trimming left V 3 bases short and J 0 bases short, with 13 bases between. The CDR3 sequence is CASSWREGLSYEQYF. Here the CDR3 DNA reads TGCGCCAGCAGCTGGCGCGAAGGGCTCTCCTACGAGCAGTACTTC.

This clonotype appeared many times. The chain has TRBV3-1 and TRBJ2-5; D might be TRBD1 (6 bases). Germline-derived CDR1 and CDR2 are LGHDT and YNNKEL (reference sequence). V was trimmed by 4 bases and J by 2 bases, leaving 8 bases between them. This CDR3 contains 13 residues. The CDR3 reads CASSRGQQETQYF. The CDR3 DNA reads as TGTGCCAGCAGCCGAGGACAGCAAGAGACCCAGTACTTC.

This clonotype turned up a few times. The gene calls are TRBV20-1 and TRBJ2-2; D remains ambiguous. In germline, CDR1 is DFQATT, CDR2 SNEGSKA (reference sequence). CDR3 length equals 11 residues. With 8 bases removed from V and 0 bases from J, the gap between germline ends came to 4 bases. CDR3 DNA: TGCAGTTCTGCGAACACCGGGGAGCTGTTTTTT. This translates into CSSANTGELFF.

This clonotype occurred a few times. This chain links TRBV2 with TRBJ2-7, with D possibly TRBD1 on 6 matching bases. Germline V gene sequence: CDR1 SNHLY, CDR2 FYNNEI. The CDR3 totals 13 residues. The V end lost 5 bases, the J end lost 1 base, and 9 bases lay between the germline ends. This CDR3 is CASSSGQSYEQYV. The CDR3 DNA is TGTGCCAGCAGTTCCGGACAGTCCTACGAGCAGTACGTC.

The chain combines TRBV28 with TRBJ2-7; 9 nucleotides agree with TRBD1. The germline gives CDR1 MDHEN, CDR2 SYDVKM. The CDR3 consists of 12 residues. Trimming at V came to 4 bases and at J to 9 bases, leaving 4 bases not matched to a gene. The CDR3 region is CASSSPTGGQYV. For the CDR3, the DNA is TGTGCCAGCAGTTCTCCGACAGGGGGGCAGTACGTC.

This chain connects TRBV12-3 or TRBV12-4 to TRBJ1-4; 7 bases are a match to TRBD1. Unmatched junction bases numbered 11, after V lost 6 bases and J lost 7 bases. The CDR3 has 15 residues. The CDR3 reads CASREGARGTEKLFF. CDR3 DNA sequence: TGTGCCAGCAGGGAGGGGGCGAGGGGGACTGAAAAACTGTTTTTT.

This clonotype came up many times. This rearrangement joins TRBV4-3 to TRBJ2-2, with 11 positions matching TRBD2. The CDR3 covers 18 residues. Unmatched junction bases numbered 12, after V lost 2 bases and J lost 7 bases. Germline V gene data show CDR1 as LGHNA and CDR2 as YSLEER. CDR3 residues: CASSQITGTSGGGGELFF. CDR3 nucleotides: TGCGCCAGCAGCCAAATTACTGGGACTAGCGGCGGTGGCGGGGAGCTGTTTTTT.

The chain links TRBV20-1 to TRBJ2-4; D is uncertain. The CDR3 has 15 amino acids. V shed 0 bases and J shed 3 bases, with 12 bases lying between them. Germline values: CDR1 DFQATT, CDR2 SNEGSKA (reference sequence). The CDR3, as DNA: TGCAGTGCTAGAGATCCCGAGATAGACAAAAACATTCAGTACTTC. Residues: CSARDPEIDKNIQYF.

The V and J genes are TRBV15 and TRBJ2-5, with D perhaps matching TRBD2 (6 bases). The CDR3 runs to 13 residues. Between the trimmed V and J ends, which lost 6 bases and 3 bases, there was a span of 11 bases. In germline, CDR1 is LNHNV, CDR2 YYDKDF (reference sequence). CDR3 amino acids: CATSRSGEETQYF. The CDR3 region has the DNA TGTGCCACCAGTCGTAGCGGCGAAGAGACCCAGTACTTC. Full variable domain (remainder filled in from reference TRBV15 and TRBJ2-5): DAMVIQNPRYQVTQFGKPVTLSCSQTLNHNVMYWYQQKSSQAPKLLFHYYDKDFNNEADTPDNFQSRRPNTSFCFLDIRSPGLGDTAMYLCATSRSGEETQYFGPGTRLLVL.

The chain couples TRBV6-5 to TRBJ2-7, with no clear D. Germline CDR1 reads MNHEY; CDR2 reads SVGAGI. V was shortened by 0 bases and J by 4 bases, with 7 bases between the two germline ends. The CDR3 totals 13 residues. CDR3 sequence (DNA): TGTGCCAGCAGTTACTCCAGGAATTACGAGCAGTACTTC. Protein product: CASSYSRNYEQYF.

This rearrangement joins TRBV28 to TRBJ1-5; 7 nucleotides align to TRBD1. The junction had 9 bases not matched to a gene; V was cut back by 9 bases and J by 1 base. This CDR3 comprises 15 residues. Germline V gene sequence: CDR1 MDHEN, CDR2 SYDVKM. The DNA for the CDR3 is TGTGCCAGTTCGGGTTCGGGACAGAGCAATCAGCCCCAGCATTTT. Protein sequence: CASSGSGQSNQPQHF.